The next 15 T cell receptor beta chains were all read from a single sample in a study of blood T cells in healthy people across ages. It was with a sample-barcoded 5' primer and a J-beta primer mix that a second PCR of roughly 7 to 12 cycles was run. TCRdb re-analysed the 5' RACE reads in MiXCR, keeping a single row per CDR3 protein. This table holds around 850,000 distinct CDR3 sequences, around 34% found once. The sample was blood. Every receptor here comes from a man aged 18-30 years in good health.

This chain uses TRBV3-1 with TRBJ2-3; 14 nucleotides match TRBD2. Germline V gene sequence: CDR1 LGHDT, CDR2 YNNKEL (reference sequence). CDR3 size: 19 residues. The V gene end was trimmed by 4 bases and the J gene end by 4 bases; junction bases not matched to a gene: 13. DNA of the CDR3: TGTGCCAGCAGCCCCGGTAGGACTAGCGGGGGGCGTGCCCCAGATACGCAGTATTTT. Translating gives CASSPGRTSGGRAPDTQYF.

The chain is built from TRBV4-3 and TRBJ1-5; D unresolved. The V and J ends lost 0 bases and 9 bases respectively, with 12 bases between them. CDR1 is LGHNA and CDR2 is YSLEER in the germline V gene. CDR3 length: 14 amino acids. This chain's CDR3 is CASSQDKGIRPQHF. For the CDR3, the DNA is TGCGCCAGCAGCCAAGATAAAGGAATTCGGCCCCAGCATTTT.

A remark on this clonotype: Germline and junction disagree at one end, which may indicate a read error. The V call is TRBV9, the J call TRBJ2-3; D is unresolved. The CDR3 is 13 residues long. Germline lookup yields CDR1 SGDLS and CDR2 YYNGEE. The CDR3 region has the DNA TGTGTCAGCAGCGTATCCGACACAAATACGCAGTATTTT. Encoded protein: CVSSVSDTNTQYF.

V usage is TRBV7-2 and J usage is TRBJ1-2; 7 bases match TRBD1. CDR3 size: 12 residues. V gave up 8 bases and J gave up 4 bases; unmatched junction bases: 4. Germline CDR1 is SGHTA and CDR2 is FQGNSA. CDR3 region: CASGTVVYGYTF. The CDR3 DNA reads as TGTGCCAGCGGGACAGTCGTCTATGGCTACACCTTC.

This chain links TRBV6-6 with TRBJ2-7, with a possible D match to TRBD2 (6 bases). The germline gives CDR1 MNHNY, CDR2 SVGAGI (reference sequence). This CDR3 contains 14 residues. Trimming removed 6 bases at V and 3 bases at J, with 15 bases between. CDR3 sequence: CASREVAELYEQYF. CDR3 DNA sequence: TGTGCCAGCAGGGAAGTAGCGGAGCTCTACGAGCAGTACTTC.

The CDR3 DNA is TGCGCCAGCAGCTTGGTTCCTAGCGGGAGAGAGACCCAGTACTTC. This gives the protein CASSLVPSGRETQYF. V and J are TRBV5-1 and TRBJ2-4; the match to TRBD2 covers 10 bases. The better agreement between TRBJ2-5 and the DNA end casts doubt on the J call. This CDR3 comprises 15 residues. The germline V gene has CDR1 SGHRS and CDR2 YFSETQ.

The chain recombines TRBV5-6 with TRBJ2-3; D is undetermined. Trimming left V 0 bases short and J 6 bases short, with 8 bases between. CDR3 size: 13 residues. Looked up from germline, CDR1 is SGHDT and CDR2 is YYEEEE. The CDR3 coding sequence is TGTGCCAGCAGCTTGGGTGGGATTGATACGCAGTATTTT. Translation: CASSLGGIDTQYF.

The chain employs TRBV4-3 and TRBJ2-5, with D possibly matching TRBD1 (5 bases). The CDR3 extends over 15 amino acids. V shed 4 bases and J shed 1 base, with 13 bases lying between them. The germline V gene encodes CDR1 LGHNA and CDR2 YSLEER. In nucleotides, the CDR3 is TGCGCCAGCAGCCTGTCGTGGGGCCCCCAAGAGACCCAGTACTTC. Translation gives CASSLSWGPQETQYF.

This clonotype was detected ten times or more. V usage is TRBV15 and J usage is TRBJ2-1; TRBD2 aligns across 9 bases. V trimming: 0 bases; J trimming: 0 bases; junction bases outside the gene matches: 6. In germline, CDR1 is LNHNV, CDR2 YYDKDF (reference sequence). The CDR3 is 18 residues long. The CDR3 DNA reads as TGTGCCACCAGCAGAGATCAGGGAGCGGGGGGCTCCTACAATGAGCAGTTCTTC. It codes for CATSRDQGAGGSYNEQFF.

This clonotype was seen repeatedly, ten times or more. The chain carries TRBV7-9 and TRBJ2-5; D call uncertain. Germline V gene sequence: CDR1 SEHNR, CDR2 FQNEAQ (reference sequence). The germline V and J ends were trimmed by 5 bases and 1 base, with 11 bases remaining between them. The CDR3 length is 14 residues. The CDR3 sequence is CASSEDGSQETQYF. The CDR3 nucleotides read TGTGCCAGCAGCGAAGATGGCAGCCAAGAGACCCAGTACTTC. The variable domain in full, completed from reference TRBV7-9 and TRBJ2-5, reads DTGVSQNPRHKITKRGQNVTFRCDPISEHNRLYWYRQTLGQGPEFLTYFQNEAQLEKSRLLSDRFSAERPKGSFSTLEIQRTEQGDSAMYLCASSEDGSQETQYFGPGTRLLVL.

This clonotype was found once. V usage is TRBV2 and J usage is TRBJ2-7, with 7 nucleotides matching TRBD1. The CDR3 runs 17 residues. CDR1 and CDR2 from the germline V gene are SNHLY and FYNNEI. V shed 6 bases and J 7 bases; nucleotides not matched to a gene: 21. The CDR3 loop reads CASRVSSWDSAGNEQYF. The CDR3 DNA is TGTGCCAGCAGGGTTTCGAGTTGGGACAGCGCGGGCAATGAGCAGTACTTC.

The chain couples TRBV20-1 to TRBJ2-3, with D possibly matching TRBD2 (6 bases). Trimming cost V 5 bases and J 2 bases, with 14 bases left between them. CDR3 length: 14 residues. Germline loops: CDR1 DFQATT, CDR2 SNEGSKA (reference sequence). CDR3 bases: TGCAGTGCTGGGGTGGGAGGTTCCACAGATACGCAGTATTTT. The encoded protein is CSAGVGGSTDTQYF.

This rearrangement joins TRBV20-1 to TRBJ2-3, with unresolved D. From germline, CDR1 is DFQATT and CDR2 SNEGSKA (reference sequence). This CDR3 is built from 13 residues. Trimming took 6 bases from V and 4 from J, leaving 14 bases between them. The CDR3 nucleotides are TGCAGTGCCAGCCCGCCTTCGGCAGATACGCAGTATTTT. Its translation: CSASPPSADTQYF.

With regard to this clonotype: A much larger clone differs by one base, so this may be a read error. The V call is TRBV14, the J call TRBJ2-7, with 10 bases fitting TRBD1. Germline CDR1 SGHDN, CDR2 FVKESK. This CDR3 has 16 residues. V trimming: 2 bases; J trimming: 3 bases; junction bases outside the gene matches: 7. The DNA for the CDR3 is TGTGCCAGCAGCCAATCCGGGACAGGGGCCTACTACGAGCAGTACTTC. It specifies CASSQSGTGAYYEQYF.

The CDR3 protein is CASSFGGQVRNTEAFF. DNA for the CDR3: TGTGCCAGCAGTTTCGGGGGACAGGTCCGGAACACTGAAGCTTTCTTT. The V call is TRBV12-3 or TRBV12-4, the J call TRBJ1-1, with 8 bases matching TRBD1. Unmatched junction bases numbered 7, after V lost 3 bases and J lost 1 base. The CDR3 runs 16 residues.